The 24 T cell receptor beta chains below come from one sample, sequenced in a study of identical twins. A single record per CDR3 protein comes from TCRdb applying MiXCR to the 5' RACE reads. The sample carries 1.5 million to 2 million distinct CDR3 sequences, less than 35% recorded once. The sequencing sample was made of cord blood. Receptors were obtained from a newborn girl in good health.

The chain is built from TRBV20-1 and TRBJ2-3, with 8 bases lining up with TRBD2. Germline V CDR1 and CDR2: DFQATT, SNEGSKA (reference sequence). CDR3 length: 15 amino acids. V was pared by 6 bases and J by 2 bases, with 10 bases of the junction left unmatched. DNA of the CDR3: TGCAGTGCAAACCGAAGGACTAGCAACACAGATACGCAGTATTTT. Translation gives CSANRRTSNTDTQYF.

The V call is TRBV20-1, the J call TRBJ2-3; 8 bases fit TRBD2. In germline, CDR1 is DFQATT, CDR2 SNEGSKA (reference sequence). With V trimmed by 6 bases and J by 4 bases, 12 bases remained unmatched. This CDR3 region has 15 residues. CDR3 residues: CSAQNRLASADTQYF. The CDR3 DNA reads TGCAGTGCCCAAAACAGACTAGCGAGCGCAGATACGCAGTATTTT.

CDR3 amino acids: CASVRDSGLALYNEQFF. CDR3 DNA: TGTGCCAGCGTCCGGGACAGTGGACTAGCGCTATACAATGAGCAGTTCTTC. The chain joins TRBV27 to TRBJ2-1, with TRBD2 identical over 9 bases. Trimming at V came to 8 bases and at J to 4 bases, leaving 15 bases not matched to a gene. Germline CDR1 MNHEY, CDR2 SMNVEV (reference sequence). This CDR3 region has 17 residues.

The V and J genes are TRBV7-9 and TRBJ2-1, with D hard to call. The end of the DNA fits TRBJ2-7 better, so the J call may be wrong. Germline V lookup: CDR1 SEHNR, CDR2 FQNEAQ (reference sequence). The CDR3 extends over 12 amino acids. DNA for the CDR3: TGTGCCAGCAGCTTCGTACTCAATGAGCAGTACTTC. This codes for CASSFVLNEQYF.

This rearrangement joins TRBV20-1 to TRBJ1-5; D gene uncertain. Per germline, CDR1 DFQATT and CDR2 SNEGSKA (reference sequence). This CDR3 has 12 amino acids. V was cut by 4 bases and J by 4 bases, with 8 bases left in between. This chain's CDR3 is CSATSSNQPQHF. The CDR3 coding sequence is TGCAGTGCTACATCCTCAAATCAGCCCCAGCATTTT.

V gene TRBV7-2 combines with J gene TRBJ2-3; D might be TRBD1 or TRBD2, each matching 5 bases. V shed 5 bases and J shed 4 bases, with 19 bases lying between them. From germline, CDR1 is SGHTA and CDR2 FQGNSA. The CDR3 spans 16 residues. The CDR3 region is CASSPYVGDRADTQYF. The CDR3 coding sequence is TGTGCCAGCAGCCCCTATGTGGGGGATAGGGCAGATACGCAGTATTTT.

In its sample, this clonotype was seen a few times. This sequence joins TRBV13 and TRBJ1-6, with D maybe TRBD1 (5 bases). This CDR3 contains 16 residues. V lost 6 bases to trimming and J lost 3 bases, with 15 bases between them. Germline V CDR1 and CDR2: PRHDT, FYEKMQ (reference sequence). CDR3 bases: TGTGCCAGCAGGCGGTACAGGTCAGGCTATAATTCACCCCTCCACTTT. Translated: CASRRYRSGYNSPLHF.

The V gene is TRBV20-1, the J gene TRBJ2-2, with D tentatively TRBD1 or TRBD2 (5 bases each). The CDR3 is 12 residues long. Looked up from germline, CDR1 is DFQATT and CDR2 is SNEGSKA (reference sequence). The V and J ends lost 5 bases and 5 bases respectively, with 9 bases between them. The CDR3 spells CSAGGHTGELFF. Written as DNA, the CDR3 is TGCAGTGCTGGGGGTCATACCGGGGAGCTGTTTTTT.

This clonotype was picked up a small number of times. The V call is TRBV25-1, the J call TRBJ2-2, with D tentatively TRBD1 (6 bases). This CDR3 has 17 amino acids. V gave up 2 bases and J gave up 8 bases, with 21 bases separating them. Germline lookup yields CDR1 MGHDK and CDR2 SYGVNS. CDR3 nucleotide sequence: TGTGCCAGCAGTGAAAACACCGGGACAACTAACATAGGGGAGCTGTTTTTT. Translation: CASSENTGTTNIGELFF.

V and J are TRBV15 and TRBJ1-1; D is uncertain. This CDR3 is 11 amino acids long. In germline, CDR1 is LNHNV, CDR2 YYDKDF (reference sequence). Trimming shortened V by 2 bases and J by 8 bases, and 6 bases separated the two germline ends. CDR3 sequence: CATSRKREAFF. As DNA, the CDR3 is TGTGCCACCAGCAGAAAACGAGAAGCTTTCTTT.

This clonotype was counted between two and nine times. The rearrangement links TRBV6-5 to TRBJ2-7; D possibly corresponds to TRBD1 (6 bases). Germline V gene sequence: CDR1 MNHEY, CDR2 SVGAGI. V was pared by 6 bases and J by 2 bases, with 14 bases between. This CDR3 comprises 14 residues. The CDR3 sequence is CASRGGPLTYEQYF. The CDR3 bases are TGTGCCAGCAGAGGGGGACCACTTACCTACGAGCAGTACTTC.

This clonotype was seen only a few times. The chain links TRBV20-1 to TRBJ2-4; D might be TRBD2 (7 bases). The germline V and J ends were trimmed by 3 bases and 10 bases, with 16 bases remaining between them. There are 13 residues in the CDR3. The V gene's germline CDR1 is DFQATT and CDR2 SNEGSKA (reference sequence). The DNA for the CDR3 is TGCAGTGCTAGTCCGGGGGGACACCCGATTCAGTACTTC. Translated: CSASPGGHPIQYF.

CDR3 loop: CASSLYPPSRTDTQYF. The DNA of the CDR3 is TGTGCCAGCAGCTTGTATCCCCCTTCCCGCACAGATACGCAGTATTTT. This chain links TRBV5-5 with TRBJ2-3, with D uncertain. The CDR3 has 16 amino acids. Germline V gene data show CDR1 as SGHKS and CDR2 as YYEKEE (reference sequence). Trimming cost V 1 base and J 1 base, with 13 bases left between them.

There are a few counts of this clonotype. This chain joins TRBV12-3 or TRBV12-4 and TRBJ1-2, with D possibly TRBD1 on 5 matching bases. V lost 5 bases and J 0 bases, leaving 13 bases between the germline ends. The CDR3 totals 15 residues. The chain's CDR3 is CASSPRVTSNYGYTF. CDR3 in DNA: TGTGCCAGCAGTCCCAGGGTTACCTCTAACTATGGCTACACCTTC.

The rearrangement joins TRBV29-1 to TRBJ1-2; 9 nucleotides agree with TRBD1. The CDR3 has 15 amino acids. Unmatched junction bases numbered 7, after V lost 1 base and J lost 4 bases. CDR1 and CDR2 (germline): SQVTM, ANQGSEA. The CDR3 nucleotides are TGCAGCGTTGAAGGGGGGACAGGGAGGATCTATGGCTACACCTTC. This encodes CSVEGGTGRIYGYTF.

The V gene is TRBV27, the J gene TRBJ1-1; no definite D call. CDR1 is MNHEY, CDR2 SMNVEV, per germline (reference sequence). The CDR3 length is 15 residues. Trimming cost V 1 base and J 1 base, with 10 bases left between them. The CDR3 loop reads CASSLWSPPNTEAFF. Written as DNA, the CDR3 is TGTGCCAGCAGTTTATGGTCTCCACCGAACACTGAAGCTTTCTTT.

The J gene is TRBJ2-5, the V gene TRBV9, with D possibly being TRBD2 (5 bases). V lost 4 bases, J lost 5 bases, and 15 bases lay in between. The V gene's germline CDR1 is SGDLS and CDR2 YYNGEE. The CDR3 runs 14 residues. CDR3 residues: CASSPSPSWETQYF. The CDR3, as DNA: TGTGCCAGCAGCCCTAGCCCCTCGTGGGAGACCCAGTACTTC.

The chain has TRBV27 and TRBJ2-7; D not resolved. The V and J ends lost 6 bases and 3 bases respectively, with 24 bases between them. CDR3 size: 17 residues. Germline V CDR1 and CDR2: MNHEY, SMNVEV (reference sequence). CDR3 in amino acids: CASSTNRKQNALYEQYF. CDR3 DNA: TGTGCCAGCAGCACTAACCGAAAGCAAAACGCCCTCTACGAGCAGTACTTC.

This clonotype showed up just a few times. This chain joins TRBV12-3 or TRBV12-4 and TRBJ1-5, with 8 bases matching TRBD1. V shed 5 bases, J shed 5 bases, and the junction held 5 bases outside the gene matches. The CDR3 has 14 residues. The CDR3 here is CASSGTGGHQPQHF. The CDR3 region has the DNA TGTGCCAGCAGTGGCACAGGGGGACATCAGCCCCAGCATTTT.

This clonotype was seen a handful of times. This chain connects TRBV27 to TRBJ2-1, with TRBD1 identical over 7 bases. The end of the DNA aligns better with TRBJ2-7, so the J call may be wrong. Germline-derived CDR1 and CDR2 are MNHEY and SMNVEV (reference sequence). The CDR3 sequence is 17 residues long. The CDR3 is CASRPNRGKNAYNEQYF. Here the CDR3 DNA reads TGTGCCAGCAGGCCCAACAGGGGAAAGAACGCCTACAATGAGCAGTACTTC.

The V and J genes are TRBV29-1 and TRBJ2-3; D uncertain. The CDR3 length is 12 residues. V lost 0 bases and J lost 2, with 3 bases in between. Germline V gene lookup returns CDR1 SQVTM and CDR2 ANQGSEA. The CDR3 loop is CSVEDNTDTQYF. In DNA form, the CDR3 reads TGCAGCGTTGAAGACAACACAGATACGCAGTATTTT.

This clonotype was seen ten or more times. A clone one base away is much larger, so this may be a read error. V usage is TRBV5-1 and J usage is TRBJ2-5; 8 nucleotides agree with TRBD1. The ends lost 3 bases at V and 5 bases at J; junction bases unmatched: 0. This CDR3 contains 12 residues. The V gene's germline CDR1 is SGHRS and CDR2 YFSETQ. The chain's CDR3 is CASSWDRETQYF. In nucleotides, the CDR3 is TGCGCCAGCAGCTGGGACAGGGAGACCCAGTACTTC.

This clonotype was counted between two and nine times. This chain joins TRBV25-1 and TRBJ1-5; possibly TRBD1 for D (6 bases). With 10 bases removed from V and 2 bases from J, the gap between germline ends came to 6 bases. This CDR3 is 11 amino acids long. Germline values: CDR1 MGHDK, CDR2 SYGVNS. CDR3 region: CATGGNQPQHF. The CDR3 nucleotides are TGTGCCACAGGGGGCAATCAGCCCCAGCATTTT.

This clonotype was counted a few times. The chain combines TRBV2 with TRBJ2-5; D may be TRBD2 (5 bases). Trimming took 9 bases from V and 5 from J, leaving 7 bases between them. The germline V gene has CDR1 SNHLY and CDR2 FYNNEI. The CDR3 totals 10 residues. The CDR3 is CARLGETQYF. The CDR3 DNA follows: TGTGCCAGACTAGGGGAGACCCAGTACTTC.